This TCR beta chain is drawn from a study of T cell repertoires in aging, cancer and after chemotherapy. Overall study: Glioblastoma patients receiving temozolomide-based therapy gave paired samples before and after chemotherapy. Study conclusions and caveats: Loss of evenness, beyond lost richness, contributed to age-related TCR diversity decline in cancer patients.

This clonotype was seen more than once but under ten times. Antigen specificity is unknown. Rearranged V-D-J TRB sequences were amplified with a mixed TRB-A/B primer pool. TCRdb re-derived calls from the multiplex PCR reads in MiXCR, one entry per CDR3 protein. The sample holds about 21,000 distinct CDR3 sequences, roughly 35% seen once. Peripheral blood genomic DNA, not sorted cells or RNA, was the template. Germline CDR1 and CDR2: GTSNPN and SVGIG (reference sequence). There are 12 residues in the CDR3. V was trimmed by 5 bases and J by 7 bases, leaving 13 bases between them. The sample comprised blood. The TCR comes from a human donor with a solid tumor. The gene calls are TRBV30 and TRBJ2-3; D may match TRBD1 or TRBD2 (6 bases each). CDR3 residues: CAWEGGGHTQYF. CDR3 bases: TGTGCCTGGGAGGGGGGAGGTCATACGCAGTATTTT. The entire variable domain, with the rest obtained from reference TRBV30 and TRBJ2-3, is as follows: SQTIHQWPATLVQPVGSPLSLECTVEGTSNPNLYWYRQAAGRGLQLLFYSVGIGQISSEVPQNLSASRPQDRQFILSSKKLLLSDSGFYLCAWEGGGHTQYFGPGTRLTVL.